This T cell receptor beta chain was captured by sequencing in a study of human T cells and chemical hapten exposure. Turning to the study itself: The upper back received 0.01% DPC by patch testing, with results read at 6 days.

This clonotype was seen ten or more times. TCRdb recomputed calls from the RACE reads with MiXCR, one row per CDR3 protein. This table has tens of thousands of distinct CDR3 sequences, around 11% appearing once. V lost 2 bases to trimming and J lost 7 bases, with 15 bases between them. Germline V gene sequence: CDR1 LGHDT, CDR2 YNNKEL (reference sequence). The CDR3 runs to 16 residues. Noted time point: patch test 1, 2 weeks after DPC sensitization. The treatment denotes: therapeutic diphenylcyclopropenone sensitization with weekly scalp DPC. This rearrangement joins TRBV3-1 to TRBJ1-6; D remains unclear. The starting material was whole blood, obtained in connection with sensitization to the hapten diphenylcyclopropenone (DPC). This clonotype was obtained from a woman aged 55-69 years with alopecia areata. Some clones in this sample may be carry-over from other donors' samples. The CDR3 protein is CASSQLSGQGNSPLHF. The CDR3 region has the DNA TGTGCCAGCAGCCAATTGTCTGGTCAAGGAAATTCACCCCTCCACTTT.